This TCR beta chain was captured in a study of control samples from healthy donors and cancer patients. The CDR3 sequence is 13 residues long. Germline V gene sequence: CDR1 SEHNR, CDR2 FQNEAQ (reference sequence). With 5 bases removed from V and 6 bases from J, the gap between germline ends came to 12 bases. Clones were read by immunoSEQ multiplex PCR, and TCRdb kept only the in-frame ones, dropping some. Among roughly 41,000 clones listed, roughly 94% were seen once. This TCR came from a man aged 55 to 69 in good health. The chain carries TRBV7-9 and TRBJ2-3, with D hard to call. The sequencing sample was made of blood. The CDR3 loop reads CASSPRSPDTQYF. CDR3 sequence (DNA): TGTGCCAGCAGCCCTCGGTCCCCCGATACGCAGTATTTT.